The next 14 T cell receptor beta chains were all read from a single sample in a study of metastatic and nonmetastatic thyroid tumors. TCRdb re-called the PCR reads through MiXCR. The table shows roughly 44,000 clones, with approximately 24% occurring only once. Before thyroid surgery, none of the patients had received any treatment. The sample was tumor tissue. The receptors stem from a female donor with papillary thyroid cancer or a benign thyroid nodule (not recorded which). Some clones in this sample may be carry-over from other donors' samples.

The chain has TRBV5-1 and TRBJ1-2; 8 bases align to TRBD1. Per the germline V gene, CDR1 is SGHRS and CDR2 is YFSETQ. This CDR3 is 13 amino acids long. The J segment lost 9 bases and the V segment lost 7 bases, leaving 11 bases of the junction unmatched. The chain's CDR3 is CASGPGGTACYTF. CDR3 sequence (DNA): TGCGCCAGCGGCCCAGGGGGCACGGCGTGCTACACCTTC.

The sample holds a few counts of this clone. The chain uses TRBV20-1 and TRBJ1-4, with TRBD1 matching 7 bases. The CDR3 runs to 14 residues. The V gene end was trimmed by 8 bases and the J gene end by 4 bases; junction bases not matched to a gene: 10. Germline assignment: CDR1 DFQATT and CDR2 SNEGSKA (reference sequence). CDR3 protein: CSSLTGQNNEKLFF. The DNA for the CDR3 is TGCAGTTCCCTAACGGGACAGAATAATGAAAAACTGTTTTTT.

J is TRBJ2-1 and V is TRBV3-1; 8 bases line up with TRBD2. With 1 base clipped from V and 16 bases from J, the junction kept 15 bases outside the gene matches. This CDR3 comprises 15 residues. CDR1 and CDR2 (germline): LGHDT, YNNKEL (reference sequence). CDR3 sequence (DNA): TGTGCCAGCAGCCAAGGTGGCTTAGCGGGAAGAACCAGTTTCTTC. Translated: CASSQGGLAGRTSFF.

This clone was recorded a few times. In the same sample, other DNA sequences code for this CDR3. J is TRBJ1-3 and V is TRBV5-1; D is unclear. Germline V gene sequence: CDR1 SGHRS, CDR2 YFSETQ. V lost 0 bases and J lost 5, with 6 bases in between. This CDR3 is 13 amino acids long. CDR3 protein: CASSLDFRNTIYF. The CDR3 nucleotides read TGCGCCAGCAGCTTGGATTTTAGAAACACCATATATTTT.

V usage is TRBV2 and J usage is TRBJ1-2; 7 nucleotides line up with TRBD1. V lost 9 bases to trimming and J lost 6 bases; unmatched junction nucleotides: 16. There are 15 residues in the CDR3. Germline V CDR1 and CDR2: SNHLY, FYNNEI. The DNA of the CDR3 is TGTGCCAGAGCCCATCCGGGACAGTCGGGGCATGGCTACACCTTC. This translates into CARAHPGQSGHGYTF.

In its sample, this clone was seen many times. This chain connects TRBV7-9 to TRBJ1-1, with 9 positions matching TRBD1. Germline loops: CDR1 SEHNR, CDR2 FQNEAQ (reference sequence). J lost 5 bases, V lost 3 bases, and 1 base had no gene match. This CDR3 is built from 13 residues. The CDR3 reads CASSFDRGTEAFF. The CDR3 DNA is TGTGCCAGCAGCTTTGACAGGGGGACTGAAGCTTTCTTT.

This clone was seen ten or more times. The chain carries TRBV2 and TRBJ1-2; TRBD1 agrees at 8 bases. The germline CDR1 and CDR2 sequences are SNHLY and FYNNEI. The CDR3 spans 12 residues. The V gene end was trimmed by 9 bases and the J gene end by 3 bases; junction bases not matched to a gene: 3. CDR3 protein: CASLQGDYGYTF. Written as DNA, the CDR3 is TGTGCCAGTTTACAGGGGGACTATGGCTACACCTTC.

The CDR3 protein is CASSGQGYEQYF. For the CDR3, the DNA is TGTGCCAGCAGTGGACAGGGCTACGAGCAGTACTTC. The chain employs TRBV2 and TRBJ2-7, with 7 bases that match TRBD1. V trimming: 4 bases; J trimming: 3 bases; junction bases outside the gene matches: 0. Germline V gene sequence: CDR1 SNHLY, CDR2 FYNNEI. CDR3 length equals 12 residues.

This chain links TRBV13 with TRBJ2-1; D gene unclear. Trimming pared 5 bases from V and 7 bases from J, leaving 18 bases between. Per germline, CDR1 PRHDT and CDR2 FYEKMQ (reference sequence). The length of the CDR3 is 15 residues. This CDR3 is CASSPKRMCVNEQFF. The CDR3 bases are TGTGCCAGCAGCCCCAAGCGCATGTGCGTAAATGAGCAGTTCTTC. Full variable domain (outside the CDR3, taken from reference TRBV13 and TRBJ2-1): AAGVIQSPRHLIKEKRETATLKCYPIPRHDTVYWYQQGPGQDPQFLISFYEKMQSDKGSIPDRFSAQQFSDYHSELNMSSLELGDSALYFCASSPKRMCVNEQFFGPGTRLTVL.

This clone was seen at least ten times. The V gene is TRBV6-2 or TRBV6-3, the J gene TRBJ1-4, with no clear D. This CDR3 contains 15 residues. V was trimmed by 3 bases and J by 7 bases, leaving 15 bases between them. Germline V gene sequence: CDR1 MNHEY, CDR2 SVGEGT. CDR3 nucleotide sequence: TGTGCCAGCAGTTATGGTTTCGGGGTTGGTGAAAAACTGTTTTTT. It encodes CASSYGFGVGEKLFF.

The CDR3: CASSLASGSSYNEQFF. The CDR3 DNA sequence: TGTGCCAGCAGTTTGGCTAGCGGGAGCTCCTACAATGAGCAGTTCTTC. The V gene is TRBV6-1, the J gene TRBJ2-1; 10 nucleotides agree with TRBD2. Germline V gives CDR1 MNHNS, CDR2 SASEGT. The CDR3 extends over 16 amino acids. The trim removed 5 bases at V and 0 bases at J, leaving 4 bases unmatched.

This clone has ten or more counts. This chain uses TRBV18 with TRBJ2-7, with a weak D call TRBD2 (6 bases). Deletions cut 6 bases from V and 4 bases from J, with 13 bases between. The CDR3 covers 13 residues. From germline, CDR1 is KGHSH and CDR2 LQKENI. The CDR3 is CASSPGLFYEQYF. The DNA of the CDR3 is TGTGCCAGCTCCCCGGGACTCTTTTACGAGCAGTACTTC.

The table lists this clone with many counts. The chain recombines TRBV7-3 with TRBJ2-5, with 7 bases lining up with TRBD2. J was trimmed by 5 bases and V by 3 bases; bases with no gene match: 6. The CDR3 contains 14 residues. Germline CDR1 SGHTA, CDR2 FQGTGA. The CDR3 nucleotides are TGTGCCAGCAGCTTGGCGGCGCGGGGGGAGACCCAGTACTTC. Its translation: CASSLAARGETQYF.

The V call is TRBV6-9, the J call TRBJ2-5; D call uncertain. This CDR3 is built from 13 residues. Germline V lookup: CDR1 MNHGY, CDR2 SVAAGI. V dropped 3 bases and J dropped 5 bases, with 10 bases sitting between them. CDR3 sequence reads: CASSYLTAETQYF. The CDR3 DNA is TGTGCCAGCAGTTACTTGACCGCGGAGACCCAGTACTTC.